The 27 T cell receptor beta chains listed next were all sequenced from one sample in a study of cytomegalovirus exposure and HLA in healthy donors (dated by TCRdb to about 2017). To prepare the library, the immunoSEQ multiplex PCR assay was applied. This immuneACCESS table, as held by TCRdb, lists in-frame sequences with V and J called but not all clones. Of the missing ones, under half trace to an unresolved V gene in checked studies; the others have no known cause. The sample table contains a few hundred thousand clones; only one count was recorded for around 87% of them. The ten largest clonotypes hold 0.92% of the sample. The sequenced sample was PBMCs. Every receptor here comes from a woman aged 18-29 years in good health and CMV-seronegative.

The chain uses TRBV27 and TRBJ2-1, with D possibly TRBD2 on 7 matching bases. The CDR3 sequence is 15 residues long. V dropped 6 bases and J dropped 2 bases, with 14 bases sitting between them. Germline V gene data show CDR1 as MNHEY and CDR2 as SMNVEV (reference sequence). CDR3 protein: CASSPRGAPYNEQFF. CDR3 coding DNA: TGTGCCAGCAGCCCCCGGGGGGCCCCCTACAATGAGCAGTTCTTC.

The chain uses TRBV27 and TRBJ2-7; D is possibly TRBD2 (5 bases). V lost 8 bases and J lost 2, with 16 bases in between. Germline CDR1 MNHEY, CDR2 SMNVEV (reference sequence). The CDR3 covers 14 residues. CDR3 residues: CASGSGRVTYEQYF. CDR3 DNA sequence: TGTGCCAGCGGATCCGGGCGGGTTACCTACGAGCAGTACTTC.

This chain joins TRBV15 and TRBJ2-1; 12 bases match TRBD2. Losses at the gene ends were 5 bases for V and 6 bases for J; bases not matched to a gene: 8. This CDR3 region has 16 residues. Per the germline V gene, CDR1 is LNHNV and CDR2 is YYDKDF (reference sequence). CDR3 in amino acids: CATSDKLAGGLNEQFF. The CDR3, as DNA: TGTGCCACCAGCGATAAACTAGCGGGAGGACTCAATGAGCAGTTCTTC.

This chain joins TRBV29-1 and TRBJ2-2; 9 nucleotides agree with TRBD2. The germline gives CDR1 SQVTM, CDR2 ANQGSEA. The V gene end was trimmed by 6 bases and the J gene end by 4 bases; junction bases not matched to a gene: 9. This CDR3 spans 15 amino acids. CDR3 sequence: CSVVLLAGPTGELFF. The CDR3 DNA follows: TGCAGCGTCGTATTACTAGCGGGCCCCACCGGGGAGCTGTTTTTT.

The chain couples TRBV19 to TRBJ2-2, with TRBD1 matching 8 bases. The CDR3 has 14 amino acids. The junction had 7 bases not matched to a gene; V was cut back by 9 bases and J by 4 bases. Looked up from germline, CDR1 is LNHDA and CDR2 is SQIVND (reference sequence). CDR3 in DNA: TGTGCCAGCTCTCGGGACAGGCCCACCGGGGAGCTGTTTTTT. This encodes CASSRDRPTGELFF.

The chain links TRBV29-1 to TRBJ1-2; D is undetermined. With 4 bases removed from V and 8 bases from J, the gap between germline ends came to 8 bases. Germline CDR1 reads SQVTM; CDR2 reads ANQGSEA. This CDR3 comprises 10 residues. CDR3 sequence: CSVAGEGYTF. The CDR3 nucleotides are TGCAGCGTTGCAGGTGAAGGCTACACCTTC.

The rearrangement links TRBV4-2 to TRBJ2-4; D perhaps matches TRBD2 (7 bases). The V gene's germline CDR1 is LGHNA and CDR2 YNFKEQ. The CDR3 contains 16 residues. V shed 3 bases and J shed 7 bases, with 19 bases lying between them. The CDR3 DNA sequence: TGTGCCAGCAGCCAGAAGGCTGGCGGGGGCGGGAACATTCAGTACTTC. Protein: CASSQKAGGGGNIQYF.

In nucleotides, the CDR3 is TGTGCCAGCAGTGCCAGGGGCCTGAGGGGTACCGGGGAGCTGTTTTTT. It specifies CASSARGLRGTGELFF. The chain uses TRBV28 and TRBJ2-2; D is perhaps TRBD1 (6 bases). V lost 5 bases, J lost 5 bases, and 18 bases lay in between. This CDR3 comprises 16 residues. Germline V gives CDR1 MDHEN, CDR2 SYDVKM.

J is TRBJ2-7 and V is TRBV2; 9 bases are shared with TRBD1. The CDR3 contains 16 residues. The V segment lost 2 bases and the J segment 2 bases; nucleotides outside the gene matches: 7. Germline CDR1 SNHLY, CDR2 FYNNEI. This CDR3 is CASSEIRGQGTYEQYF. The CDR3 DNA sequence: TGTGCCAGCAGTGAAATTCGGGGACAGGGAACCTACGAGCAGTACTTC.

This clone was picked up a small number of times. V and J are TRBV25-1 and TRBJ2-1; perhaps TRBD2 as D (6 bases). There are 11 residues in the CDR3. V was shortened by 6 bases and J by 8 bases, with 8 bases between the two germline ends. Germline-derived CDR1 and CDR2 are MGHDK and SYGVNS. CDR3 loop: CASRVADEQFF. The CDR3 DNA reads as TGTGCCAGCAGGGTAGCGGATGAGCAGTTCTTC.

CDR3 nucleotides: TGTGCCAGCAGCGTAGTCGGACGGGAAAGTGGGGGGGCCAACGTCCTGACTTTC. Translation gives CASSVVGRESGGANVLTF. The rearrangement links TRBV9 to TRBJ2-6, with a possible D match to TRBD2 (5 bases). This CDR3 comprises 18 residues. Germline lookup yields CDR1 SGDLS and CDR2 YYNGEE. V shed 0 bases and J shed 4 bases, with 17 bases lying between them.

The chain employs TRBV2 and TRBJ1-5; TRBD1 agrees at 8 bases. The CDR3 has 15 amino acids. CDR1 is SNHLY and CDR2 is FYNNEI in the germline V gene. The V gene end was trimmed by 6 bases and the J gene end by 6 bases; junction bases not matched to a gene: 10. CDR3 sequence (DNA): TGTGCCAGCAGCGACCTGACAGGGGCGAGTCAGCCCCAGCATTTT. Residues: CASSDLTGASQPQHF.

The chain uses TRBV28 and TRBJ1-5; a possible D gene is TRBD1 (5 bases). Trimming stripped 6 bases from V and 2 bases from J, with 17 bases between. The CDR3 runs 16 residues. In germline, CDR1 is MDHEN, CDR2 SYDVKM. This chain's CDR3 is CASRRDSGGGNQPQHF. The CDR3 nucleotides read TGTGCCAGCAGACGGGACTCCGGAGGAGGCAATCAGCCCCAGCATTTT. The full variable domain, with the rest looked up from reference TRBV28 and TRBJ1-5, is DVKVTQSSRYLVKRTGEKVFLECVQDMDHENMFWYRQDPGLGLRLIYFSYDVKMKEKGDIPEGYSVSREKKERFSLILESASTNQTSMYLCASRRDSGGGNQPQHFGDGTRLSIL.

The V and J genes are TRBV29-1 and TRBJ1-1, with 9 bases fitting TRBD1. This CDR3 region has 13 residues. Germline assignment: CDR1 SQVTM and CDR2 ANQGSEA. The J segment lost 2 bases and the V segment lost 4 bases, leaving 2 bases of the junction unmatched. The CDR3 DNA sequence: TGCAGCGTTGGGACAGGGGCCAACACTGAAGCTTTCTTT. This translates into CSVGTGANTEAFF.

The chain is built from TRBV6-6 and TRBJ1-6; D remains ambiguous. The V end was cut by 6 bases, the J end by 6 bases, with 15 bases between. The CDR3 has 15 residues. CDR1 is MNHNY and CDR2 is SVGAGI in the germline V gene (reference sequence). The CDR3 bases are TGTGCCAGCAGGTTCTTGGAGGCTCCTAATTCACCCCTCCACTTT. Its translation: CASRFLEAPNSPLHF.

The genes are TRBV2 and TRBJ1-2; D unresolved. V lost 6 bases to trimming and J lost 4 bases, with 15 bases between them. Germline CDR1 is SNHLY and CDR2 is FYNNEI. This CDR3 region has 14 residues. CDR3: CASSPYQHPYGYTF. The CDR3 DNA reads TGTGCCAGCAGCCCGTATCAACACCCCTATGGCTACACCTTC.

The rearrangement links TRBV4-3 to TRBJ2-7; 9 bases fit TRBD2. The germline V gene has CDR1 LGHNA and CDR2 YSLEER. The CDR3 spans 18 residues. V dropped 0 bases and J dropped 5; count of bases not matched to a gene: 14. The CDR3 coding sequence is TGCGCCAGCAGCCAAGACACTCGGGGGACTAGCTCCCTTAACGAGCAGTACTTC. This codes for CASSQDTRGTSSLNEQYF.

This chain uses TRBV11-2 with TRBJ1-5, with D maybe TRBD1 (5 bases). The V gene's germline CDR1 is SGHAT and CDR2 FQNNGV. Deletions cut 2 bases from V and 1 base from J, with 9 bases between. The CDR3 consists of 15 residues. The CDR3 sequence is CASSLSQGSNQPQHF. The CDR3, as DNA: TGTGCCAGCAGCTTAAGTCAGGGAAGCAATCAGCCCCAGCATTTT.

CDR3 loop: CAIQSSTGTSGSKSYEQYF. The DNA for the CDR3 is TGTGCCATTCAAAGTTCTACCGGGACTAGCGGGAGTAAGTCCTACGAGCAGTACTTC. J is TRBJ2-7 and V is TRBV10-3; 14 bases map to TRBD2. The germline V gene has CDR1 ENHRY and CDR2 SYGVKD. CDR3 length equals 19 residues. The V gene end was trimmed by 9 bases and the J gene end by 1 base; junction bases not matched to a gene: 17.

The chain links TRBV7-2 to TRBJ2-7, with TRBD2 matching 10 bases. V lost 0 bases, J lost 4 bases, and 6 bases stayed unmatched. In germline, CDR1 is SGHTA, CDR2 FQGNSA. The CDR3 is 16 amino acids. CDR3 region: CASSLAASGRIYEQYF. The CDR3 DNA sequence: TGTGCCAGCAGCTTAGCGGCTAGCGGGAGAATATACGAGCAGTACTTC.

The genes are TRBV6-5 and TRBJ1-2, with TRBD1 as a possible D gene (6 bases). Germline assignment: CDR1 MNHEY and CDR2 SVGAGI. Trimming left V 5 bases short and J 4 bases short, with 17 bases between. The CDR3 spans 15 residues. The CDR3 loop is CASSARRGAFYGYTF. In DNA form, the CDR3 reads TGTGCCAGCAGTGCCCGGCGGGGGGCCTTCTATGGCTACACCTTC.

This sequence joins TRBV27 and TRBJ1-5, with D hard to call. V lost 5 bases and J lost 0, with 26 bases in between. Germline CDR1 and CDR2: MNHEY and SMNVEV (reference sequence). The CDR3 loop spans 20 amino acids. As DNA, the CDR3 is TGTGCCAGCAGTGGTGTCCGGGTGGAGGGAAAATTATATAGCAATCAGCCCCAGCATTTT. Translation gives CASSGVRVEGKLYSNQPQHF.

This clone appeared once. The CDR3 protein is CASSLRGADTEAFF. The CDR3, as DNA: TGTGCCAGCAGTTTACGGGGTGCGGACACTGAAGCTTTCTTT. This chain uses TRBV27 with TRBJ1-1; D gene uncertain. Looked up from germline, CDR1 is MNHEY and CDR2 is SMNVEV (reference sequence). The CDR3 sequence is 14 residues long. V lost 2 bases to trimming and J lost 3 bases, with 10 bases between them.

This chain joins TRBV4-2 and TRBJ2-3; weak D call: TRBD2 (6 bases). The V gene's germline CDR1 is LGHNA and CDR2 YNFKEQ. The V end was cut by 4 bases, the J end by 2 bases, with 16 bases between. The CDR3 covers 16 residues. The CDR3 region has the DNA TGTGCCAGCAGCCGAGTTCCGGGAGCGGTCACAGATACGCAGTATTTT. It yields the protein CASSRVPGAVTDTQYF.

The rearrangement joins TRBV6-5 to TRBJ2-3, with 8 bases identical to TRBD2. The V and J ends lost 4 bases and 7 bases, in that order; junction bases with no gene match: 7. Germline CDR1 is MNHEY and CDR2 is SVGAGI. CDR3 length: 14 amino acids. The CDR3 coding sequence is TGTGCCAGCAGTTTCACTACTAGCGGTAATACGCAGTATTTT. As protein: CASSFTTSGNTQYF.

This chain uses TRBV7-9 with TRBJ1-2; TRBD1 matches 8 bases. J lost 1 base, V lost 0 bases, and 1 base had no gene match. CDR1 is SEHNR, CDR2 FQNEAQ, per germline (reference sequence). This CDR3 is built from 15 residues. This CDR3 is CASSLARGLNYGYTF. For the CDR3, the DNA is TGTGCCAGCAGCTTAGCCAGGGGGCTTAACTATGGCTACACCTTC.

V usage is TRBV30 and J usage is TRBJ2-7; D is undetermined. Germline V gene lookup returns CDR1 GTSNPN and CDR2 SVGIG (reference sequence). V lost 5 bases and J 5 bases, leaving 16 bases between the germline ends. The CDR3 totals 13 residues. CDR3 sequence reads: CAWEKLAPNEQYF. For the CDR3, the DNA is TGTGCCTGGGAGAAACTCGCCCCCAACGAGCAGTACTTC.